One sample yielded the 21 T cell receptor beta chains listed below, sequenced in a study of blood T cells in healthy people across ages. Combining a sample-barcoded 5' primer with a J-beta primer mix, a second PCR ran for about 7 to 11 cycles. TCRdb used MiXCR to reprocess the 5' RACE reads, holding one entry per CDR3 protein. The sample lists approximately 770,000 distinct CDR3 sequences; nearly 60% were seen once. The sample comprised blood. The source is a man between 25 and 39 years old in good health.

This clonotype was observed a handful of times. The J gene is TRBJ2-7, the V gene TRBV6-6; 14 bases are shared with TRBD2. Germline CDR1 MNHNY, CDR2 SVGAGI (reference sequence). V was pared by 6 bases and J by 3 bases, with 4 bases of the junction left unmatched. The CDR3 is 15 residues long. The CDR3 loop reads CASSPTSGGDYEQYF. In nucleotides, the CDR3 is TGTGCCAGCAGCCCGACTAGCGGGGGGGACTACGAGCAGTACTTC.

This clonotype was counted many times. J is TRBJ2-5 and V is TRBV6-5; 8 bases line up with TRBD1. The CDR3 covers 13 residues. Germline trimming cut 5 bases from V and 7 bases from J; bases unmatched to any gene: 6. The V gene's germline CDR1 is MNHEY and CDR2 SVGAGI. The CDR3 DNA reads TGTGCCAGCAGTGGACAGGGCCGGGGGACCCAGTACTTC. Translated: CASSGQGRGTQYF.

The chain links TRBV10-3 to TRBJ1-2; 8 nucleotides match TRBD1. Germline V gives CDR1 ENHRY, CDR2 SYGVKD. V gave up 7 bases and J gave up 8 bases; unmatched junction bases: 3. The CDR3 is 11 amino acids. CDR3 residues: CAIKGTGGYTF. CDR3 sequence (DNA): TGTGCCATCAAAGGGACAGGCGGCTACACCTTC.

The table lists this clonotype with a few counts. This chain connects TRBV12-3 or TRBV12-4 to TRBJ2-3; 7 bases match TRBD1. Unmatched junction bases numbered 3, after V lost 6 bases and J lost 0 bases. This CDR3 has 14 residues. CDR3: CASRPDRSTDTQYF. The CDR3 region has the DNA TGTGCCAGCAGACCGGACAGGAGCACAGATACGCAGTATTTT.

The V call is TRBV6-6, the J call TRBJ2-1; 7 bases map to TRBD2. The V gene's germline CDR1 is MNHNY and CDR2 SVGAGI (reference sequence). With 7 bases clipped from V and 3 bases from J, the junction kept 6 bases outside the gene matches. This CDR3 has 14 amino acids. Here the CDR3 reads CASTNQRDYNEQFF. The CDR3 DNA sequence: TGTGCCAGCACCAATCAGCGGGACTACAATGAGCAGTTCTTC.

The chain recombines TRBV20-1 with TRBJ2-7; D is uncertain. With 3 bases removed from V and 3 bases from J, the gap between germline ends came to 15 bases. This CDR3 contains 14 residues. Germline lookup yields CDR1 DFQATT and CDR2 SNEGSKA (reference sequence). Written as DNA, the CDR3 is TGCAGTGCTAGTAGTACGGGTTCTGACTACGAGCAGTACTTC. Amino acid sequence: CSASSTGSDYEQYF.

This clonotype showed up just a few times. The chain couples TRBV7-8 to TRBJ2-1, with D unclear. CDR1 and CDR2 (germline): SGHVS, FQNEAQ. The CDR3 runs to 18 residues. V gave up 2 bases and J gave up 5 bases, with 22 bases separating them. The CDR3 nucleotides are TGTGCCAGCAGCTTACGAAGACAAGGGAACCTAAACCACAATGAGCAGTTCTTC. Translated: CASSLRRQGNLNHNEQFF.

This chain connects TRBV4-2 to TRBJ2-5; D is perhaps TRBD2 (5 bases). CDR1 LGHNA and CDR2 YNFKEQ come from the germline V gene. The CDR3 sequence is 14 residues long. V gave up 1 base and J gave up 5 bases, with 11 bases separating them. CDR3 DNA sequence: TGTGCCAGCAGCCAAGGGGAGACTGAGGAGACCCAGTACTTC. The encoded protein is CASSQGETEETQYF.

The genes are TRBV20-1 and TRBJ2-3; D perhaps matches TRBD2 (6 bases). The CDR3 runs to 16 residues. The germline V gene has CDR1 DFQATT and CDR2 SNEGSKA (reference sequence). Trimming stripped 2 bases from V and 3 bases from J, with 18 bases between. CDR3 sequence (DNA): TGCAGTGCTAGACACCCCGGGGGAGCAGGAACAGATACGCAGTATTTT. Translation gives CSARHPGGAGTDTQYF.

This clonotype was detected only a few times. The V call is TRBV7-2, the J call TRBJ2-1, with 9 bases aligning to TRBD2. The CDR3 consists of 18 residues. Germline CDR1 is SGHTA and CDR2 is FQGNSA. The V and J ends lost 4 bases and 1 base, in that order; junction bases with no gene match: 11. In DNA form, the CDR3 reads TGTGCCAGCAGCTGGGCGCGGGGGGGCCACGGTTCCTACAATGAGCAGTTCTTC. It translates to CASSWARGGHGSYNEQFF.

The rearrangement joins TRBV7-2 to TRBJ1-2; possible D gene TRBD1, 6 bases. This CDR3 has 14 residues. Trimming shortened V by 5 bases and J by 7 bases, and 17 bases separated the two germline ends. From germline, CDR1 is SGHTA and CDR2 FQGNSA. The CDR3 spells CASSPSRGPGGYTF. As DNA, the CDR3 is TGTGCCAGCAGCCCAAGCAGGGGTCCAGGTGGCTACACCTTC.

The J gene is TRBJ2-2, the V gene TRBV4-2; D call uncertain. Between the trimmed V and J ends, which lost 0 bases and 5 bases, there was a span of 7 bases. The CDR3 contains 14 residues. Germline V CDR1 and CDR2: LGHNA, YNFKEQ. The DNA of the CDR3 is TGTGCCAGCAGCCAAGACGAATCGACCGGGGAGCTGTTTTTT. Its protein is CASSQDESTGELFF.

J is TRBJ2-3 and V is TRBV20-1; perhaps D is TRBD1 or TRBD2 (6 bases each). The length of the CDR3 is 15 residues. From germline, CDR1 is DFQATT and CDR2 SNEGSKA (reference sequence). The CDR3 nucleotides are TGCACCACCCGAGGGGGGACACGTCTAGGTAGGACGCAGTATTTT. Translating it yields CTTRGGTRLGRTQYF.

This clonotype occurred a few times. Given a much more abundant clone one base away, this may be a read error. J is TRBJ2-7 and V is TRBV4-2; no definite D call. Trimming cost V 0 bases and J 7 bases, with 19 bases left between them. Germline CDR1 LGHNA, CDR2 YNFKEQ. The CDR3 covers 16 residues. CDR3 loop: CASSQDLVGSLNEQYF. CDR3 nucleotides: TGTGCCAGCAGCCAAGATTTGGTGGGGTCCCTCAATGAGCAGTACTTC.

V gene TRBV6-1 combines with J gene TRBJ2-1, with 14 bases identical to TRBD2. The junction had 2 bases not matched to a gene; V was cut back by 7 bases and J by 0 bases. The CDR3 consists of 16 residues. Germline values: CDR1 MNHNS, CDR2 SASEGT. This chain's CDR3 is CASKGLAGVSYNEQFF. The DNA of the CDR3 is TGTGCCAGCAAGGGACTAGCGGGAGTCTCCTACAATGAGCAGTTCTTC.

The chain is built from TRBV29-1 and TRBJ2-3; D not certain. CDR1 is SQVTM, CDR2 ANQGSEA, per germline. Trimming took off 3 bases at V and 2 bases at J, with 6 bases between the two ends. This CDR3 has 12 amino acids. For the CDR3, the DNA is TGCAGCGTTGAGACGTTCACAGATACGCAGTATTTT. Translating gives CSVETFTDTQYF.

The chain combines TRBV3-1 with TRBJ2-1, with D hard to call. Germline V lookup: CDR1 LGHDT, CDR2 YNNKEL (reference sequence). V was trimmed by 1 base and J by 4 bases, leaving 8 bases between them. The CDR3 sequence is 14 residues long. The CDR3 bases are TGTGCCAGCAGCCAAGGGATCTCTTACAATGAGCAGTTCTTC. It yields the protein CASSQGISYNEQFF.

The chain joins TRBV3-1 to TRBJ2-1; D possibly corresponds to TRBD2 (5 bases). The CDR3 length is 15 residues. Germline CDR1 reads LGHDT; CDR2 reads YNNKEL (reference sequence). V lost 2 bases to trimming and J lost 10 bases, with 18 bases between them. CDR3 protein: CASSQPIGSGGEQFF. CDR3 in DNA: TGTGCCAGCAGCCAACCAATTGGGAGTGGAGGAGAGCAGTTCTTC.

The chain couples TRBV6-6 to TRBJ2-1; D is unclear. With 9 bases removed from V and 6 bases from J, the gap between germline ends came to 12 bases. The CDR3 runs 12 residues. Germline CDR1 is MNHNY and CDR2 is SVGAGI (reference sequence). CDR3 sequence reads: CASHGRPNEQFF. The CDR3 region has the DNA TGTGCCAGTCACGGCAGGCCCAATGAGCAGTTCTTC.

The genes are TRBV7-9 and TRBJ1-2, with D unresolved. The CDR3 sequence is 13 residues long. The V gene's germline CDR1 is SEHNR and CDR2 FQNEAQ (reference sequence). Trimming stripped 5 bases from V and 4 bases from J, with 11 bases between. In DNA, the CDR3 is TGTGCCAGCAGCGGACGGACGGGCTATGGCTACACCTTC. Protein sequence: CASSGRTGYGYTF.

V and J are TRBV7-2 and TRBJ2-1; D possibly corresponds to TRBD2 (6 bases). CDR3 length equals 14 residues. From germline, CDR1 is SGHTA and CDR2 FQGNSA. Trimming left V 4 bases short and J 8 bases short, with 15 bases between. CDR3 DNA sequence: TGTGCCAGCAGCTCGGGACTGGGAGGCGATGAGCAGTTCTTC. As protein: CASSSGLGGDEQFF.